The rows below give T cell receptor beta chains drawn from one sample of a study of vaccination effects on CD4 cells after COVID-19. The antigens for these receptors are not known. This table comes from immunoSEQ multiplex PCR, and its TCRdb copy is limited to in-frame clones, with some not included. The table includes around 69,000 clones, roughly 81% detected once. Here the sequenced sample was CD4+ T cells from PBMCs cultured with HCoV-229E spike peptides, taken after COVID-19 vaccination. The receptors originated from a human donor who received a COVID-19 vaccine. Both conserved end residues are part of each CDR3. The order of the fields is D gene, V gene, CDR3 protein. A D gene is named only where the DNA matches it firmly.

NA | TRBV7-9 | CASSLFTGSENQPQHF
NA | TRBV7-2 | CASSLVVPGELFF
NA | TRBV28 | CASSSPAGQTANQPQHF
TRBD2 | TRBV24-1 | CATSDSTKSWLAGLRGGELFF
NA | TRBV25-1 | CASSVTARGDTQYF
NA | TRBV2 | CASSPRLLNYGYTF
NA | TRBV14 | CASSRRGAGDSSSYNEQFF
NA | TRBV11-1 | CASSFWGRLGVSPLHF
TRBD2 | TRBV4-1 | CASSQRPGTSAGETQYF
TRBD1 | TRBV5-1 | CASSPDRGDQPQHF
TRBD2 | TRBV5-1 | CASSPRGGNTGELFF
TRBD1 | TRBV24-1 | CATSDVPGQGWSQFF
NA | TRBV5-1 | CASSLTASNYGYTF